Listed here are 10 T cell receptor beta chains from one sample, sequenced in a study of PD-1 blockade in mismatch repair-deficient tumors. Generated by immunoSEQ multiplex PCR, the TCRdb table keeps only in-frame clones and is missing some. Of around 50,000 clones in the sample, approximately 80% were seen once. Source: peripheral blood, taken 4 weeks after starting pembrolizumab. These receptors all stem from an adult with mismatch repair-deficient cancer.

V gene TRBV5-1 combines with J gene TRBJ2-1; the match to TRBD2 covers 10 bases. The CDR3 has 19 amino acids. V was clipped by 1 base and J by 9 bases; unmatched bases: 19. CDR1 is SGHRS and CDR2 is YFSETQ in the germline V gene. CDR3: CASSLSSGSYTGDISEQFF. The DNA of the CDR3 is TGCGCCAGCAGCTTGTCTAGCGGGAGCTATACGGGGGATATTTCTGAGCAGTTCTTC.

The rearrangement uses TRBV19 and TRBJ1-3; tentative D call: TRBD1 (6 bases). Germline CDR1 reads LNHDA; CDR2 reads SQIVND (reference sequence). V was trimmed by 6 bases and J by 0 bases, leaving 12 bases between them. The CDR3 runs to 15 residues. The CDR3 sequence: CASSGQRTSGNTIYF. In DNA, the CDR3 is TGTGCCAGTAGCGGACAGAGAACCTCTGGAAACACCATATATTTT.

The chain couples TRBV7-8 to TRBJ1-3; TRBD1 agrees at 10 bases. V shed 3 bases, J shed 5 bases, and the junction held 7 bases outside the gene matches. Germline values: CDR1 SGHVS, CDR2 FQNEAQ. This CDR3 comprises 16 residues. Here the CDR3 DNA reads TGTGCCAGCAGCTTGGCTGGACAGGGGGGCAGAAACACCATATATTTT. Translated: CASSLAGQGGRNTIYF.

V usage is TRBV5-4 and J usage is TRBJ2-7; D uncertain. Trimming took 0 bases from V and 1 from J, leaving 11 bases between them. The CDR3 runs 15 residues. Germline V CDR1 and CDR2: SGHNT, YYREEE (reference sequence). The CDR3 region is CASSLEPLGSYEQYF. CDR3 DNA sequence: TGTGCCAGCAGCTTGGAGCCTCTTGGTTCCTACGAGCAGTACTTC. Drawing the rest from reference TRBV5-4 and TRBJ2-7, the complete variable domain is ETGVTQSPTHLIKTRGQQVTLRCSSQSGHNTVSWYQQALGQGPQFIFQYYREEENGRGNFPPRFSGLQFPNYSSELNVNALELDDSALYLCASSLEPLGSYEQYFGPGTRLTVT.

The chain carries TRBV15 and TRBJ1-1; D is possibly TRBD1 (6 bases). Germline V gene data show CDR1 as LNHNV and CDR2 as YYDKDF (reference sequence). This CDR3 region has 12 residues. V lost 0 bases and J lost 11, with 10 bases in between. CDR3 in DNA: TGTGCCACCAGCAGAGATGGGACACGGGCTTTCTTT. It encodes CATSRDGTRAFF.

This sequence joins TRBV27 and TRBJ2-3, with 9 nucleotides matching TRBD1. Germline CDR1 and CDR2: MNHEY and SMNVEV (reference sequence). The CDR3 has 14 amino acids. V shed 10 bases and J 4 bases; nucleotides not matched to a gene: 9. The CDR3 sequence: CATKVQGAADTQYF. The CDR3 DNA follows: TGTGCCACCAAAGTACAGGGGGCCGCAGATACGCAGTATTTT.

This chain joins TRBV27 and TRBJ2-7; D uncertain. V shed 2 bases and J shed 4 bases, with 9 bases lying between them. This CDR3 has 13 residues. Germline V gives CDR1 MNHEY, CDR2 SMNVEV (reference sequence). The CDR3 nucleotides are TGTGCCAGCAGTTTAACCATCGGATACGAGCAGTACTTC. Its translation: CASSLTIGYEQYF.

J is TRBJ2-1 and V is TRBV15; the D gene could be TRBD1 or TRBD2 (5 bases each). The germline gives CDR1 LNHNV, CDR2 YYDKDF (reference sequence). Trimming stripped 0 bases from V and 4 bases from J, with 13 bases between. The CDR3 runs to 16 residues. The CDR3: CATSRDGSRGYNEQFF. CDR3 nucleotides: TGTGCCACCAGCAGAGATGGGTCGAGGGGTTACAATGAGCAGTTCTTC.

This clone was seen more than once but under ten times. The chain employs TRBV9 and TRBJ2-7, with 10 positions matching TRBD2. V shed 4 bases and J 7 bases; nucleotides not matched to a gene: 8. This CDR3 is built from 14 residues. Germline V gene data show CDR1 as SGDLS and CDR2 as YYNGEE. This chain's CDR3 is CASSMSGRAGEQYF. CDR3 in DNA: TGTGCCAGCAGCATGAGCGGGAGGGCGGGGGAGCAGTACTTC. The full variable domain, its missing parts supplied by reference TRBV9 and TRBJ2-7, is DSGVTQTPKHLITATGQRVTLRCSPRSGDLSVYWYQQSLDQGLQFLIQYYNGEERAKGNILERFSAQQFPDLHSELNLSSLELGDSALYFCASSMSGRAGEQYFGPGTRLTVT.

The rearrangement links TRBV27 to TRBJ2-5; D not resolved. The CDR3 totals 15 residues. The germline V gene has CDR1 MNHEY and CDR2 SMNVEV (reference sequence). V gave up 3 bases and J gave up 0 bases, with 11 bases separating them. In nucleotides, the CDR3 is TGTGCCAGCAGTTTTCACAGATCGTACCAAGAGACCCAGTACTTC. Translation gives CASSFHRSYQETQYF.